These 12 T cell receptor beta chains were sequenced from one sample in a study of shared clonotypes between healthy human individuals. CD45RO negativity and positive selection for CCR7 defined naive CD8 cells, a population that excluded terminally differentiated effector memory CD45RA+ cells. The method was immunoSEQ multiplex PCR; TCRdb's version includes in-frame clones alone and lacks a portion of them. The sample carries hundreds of thousands of clones, around 95% recorded once. The sequencing input was naive CD8+ T cells sorted from blood. These receptors originate from a woman between 25 and 40 years old in good health.

This clone was observed a single time. The chain has TRBV9 and TRBJ2-3; D possibly uses TRBD1 or TRBD2 (5 bases each). Deletions cut 4 bases from V and 6 bases from J, with 12 bases between. The CDR3 is 13 amino acids. Germline CDR1 SGDLS, CDR2 YYNGEE. CDR3 residues: CASSRWGSDTQYF. The DNA for the CDR3 is TGTGCCAGCAGCCGCTGGGGGTCGGATACGCAGTATTTT. The whole variable domain, filled in from reference TRBV9 and TRBJ2-3, reads DSGVTQTPKHLITATGQRVTLRCSPRSGDLSVYWYQQSLDQGLQFLIQYYNGEERAKGNILERFSAQQFPDLHSELNLSSLELGDSALYFCASSRWGSDTQYFGPGTRLTVL.

This rearrangement joins TRBV28 to TRBJ1-1; no definite D call. The CDR3 sequence is 11 residues long. Germline CDR1 reads MDHEN; CDR2 reads SYDVKM. V lost 5 bases to trimming and J lost 7 bases, with 8 bases between them. The CDR3 protein is CASSPRSEAFF. The CDR3 region has the DNA TGTGCCAGCAGTCCCCGGAGTGAAGCTTTCTTT.

The gene calls are TRBV9 and TRBJ2-6, with 10 nucleotides matching TRBD1. The germline CDR1 and CDR2 sequences are SGDLS and YYNGEE. V dropped 2 bases and J dropped 0; count of bases not matched to a gene: 5. This CDR3 contains 18 residues. CDR3 protein: CASSVDRGVRSGANVLTF. CDR3 bases: TGTGCCAGCAGCGTGGACAGGGGGGTCCGCTCTGGGGCCAACGTCCTGACTTTC. Filled out from reference TRBV9 and TRBJ2-6, the complete variable domain reads DSGVTQTPKHLITATGQRVTLRCSPRSGDLSVYWYQQSLDQGLQFLIQYYNGEERAKGNILERFSAQQFPDLHSELNLSSLELGDSALYFCASSVDRGVRSGANVLTFGAGSRLTVL.

V usage is TRBV28 and J usage is TRBJ2-3, with D uncertain. The germline CDR1 and CDR2 sequences are MDHEN and SYDVKM. Between the trimmed V and J ends, which lost 7 bases and 8 bases, there was a span of 19 bases. CDR3 size: 14 residues. The CDR3 region has the DNA TGTGCCAGCATCTCTCCCAGCGCCGTGGGTACGCAGTATTTT. It is translated as CASISPSAVGTQYF.

The rearrangement links TRBV28 to TRBJ2-7; 10 positions agree with TRBD2. From germline, CDR1 is MDHEN and CDR2 SYDVKM. V lost 2 bases, J lost 3 bases, and 13 bases stayed unmatched. CDR3 length: 18 amino acids. For the CDR3, the DNA is TGTGCCAGCAGTTTAGGGGGGACGATACTAGCGGGACTCTACGAGCAGTACTTC. Protein sequence: CASSLGGTILAGLYEQYF.

This chain joins TRBV28 and TRBJ2-1; possible D gene TRBD1, 6 bases. Trimming cost V 4 bases and J 6 bases, with 16 bases left between them. The CDR3 sequence is 15 residues long. In germline, CDR1 is MDHEN, CDR2 SYDVKM. CDR3 nucleotide sequence: TGTGCCAGCAGTTCATTAACAGGGTTGGTCAATGAGCAGTTCTTC. It translates to CASSSLTGLVNEQFF.

V and J are TRBV4-1 and TRBJ2-5; D unclear. With the DNA end fitting TRBJ2-7 better, the J assignment may be wrong. Germline lookup yields CDR1 MGHRA and CDR2 YSYEKL. The CDR3 extends over 14 amino acids. The CDR3 DNA is TGCGCCAGCAGCCAAGACCGCATAATGGACGAGCAGTACTTC. Amino acid sequence: CASSQDRIMDEQYF.

The rearrangement links TRBV6-5 to TRBJ2-2; no definite D call. CDR1 and CDR2 from the germline V gene are MNHEY and SVGAGI. The CDR3 runs 16 residues. Trimming removed 1 base from V and 2 bases from J, with 11 bases in between. In DNA, the CDR3 is TGTGCCAGCAGTTACTTCTTATCGGAAAACACCGGGGAGCTGTTTTTT. This gives the protein CASSYFLSENTGELFF.

The chain links TRBV27 to TRBJ2-5, with D possibly being TRBD1 (5 bases). The end of the DNA is better explained by TRBJ2-7, so the J call may be wrong. Germline-derived CDR1 and CDR2 are MNHEY and SMNVEV (reference sequence). The CDR3 length is 14 residues. CDR3 coding DNA: TGTGCCAGCAGTGGGGCGGCGAGCTCCTACGAGCAGTACTTC. It codes for CASSGAASSYEQYF.

The CDR3: CARSPKGATPAYEQYF. The CDR3 DNA follows: TGTGCCAGAAGCCCCAAGGGGGCCACCCCCGCATACGAGCAGTACTTC. The V and J genes are TRBV2 and TRBJ2-7; 7 bases map to TRBD1. Germline CDR1 reads SNHLY; CDR2 reads FYNNEI. With 9 bases clipped from V and 4 bases from J, the junction kept 18 bases outside the gene matches. The CDR3 totals 16 residues.

This clone was recorded only once. The chain employs TRBV9 and TRBJ2-4; D ambiguous. Germline V gene lookup returns CDR1 SGDLS and CDR2 YYNGEE. Trimming took off 3 bases at V and 3 bases at J, with 13 bases between the two ends. There are 15 residues in the CDR3. The CDR3 nucleotides are TGTGCCAGCAGCGAGGGCCCGGATCGCAAAAACATTCAGTACTTC. Translating it yields CASSEGPDRKNIQYF.

The chain combines TRBV27 with TRBJ2-7; D is possibly TRBD2 (7 bases). Germline lookup yields CDR1 MNHEY and CDR2 SMNVEV (reference sequence). This CDR3 has 14 amino acids. V was cut by 7 bases and J by 5 bases, with 18 bases left in between. The CDR3 bases are TGTGCCAGCAACCCCGGGGGGCGCTTAGACGAGCAGTACTTC. Its translation: CASNPGGRLDEQYF.